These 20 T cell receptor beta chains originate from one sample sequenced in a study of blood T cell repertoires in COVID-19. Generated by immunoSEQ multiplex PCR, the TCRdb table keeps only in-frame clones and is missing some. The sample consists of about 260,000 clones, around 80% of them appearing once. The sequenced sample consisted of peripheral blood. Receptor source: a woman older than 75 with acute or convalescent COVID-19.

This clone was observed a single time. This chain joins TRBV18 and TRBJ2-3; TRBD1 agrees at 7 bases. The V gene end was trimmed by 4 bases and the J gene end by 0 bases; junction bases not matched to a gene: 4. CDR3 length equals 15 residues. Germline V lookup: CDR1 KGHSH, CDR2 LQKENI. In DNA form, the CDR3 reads TGTGCCAGCTCACTGGGACAGCCGAGCACAGATACGCAGTATTTT. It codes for CASSLGQPSTDTQYF.

CDR3 coding DNA: TGTGCCAGCAGCCCCGGACTAGGGTCCAATGAGCAGTTCTTC. Residues: CASSPGLGSNEQFF. The gene calls are TRBV3-1 (or the pseudogene TRBV3-2) and TRBJ2-1; 7 bases fit TRBD2. Germline values: CDR1 LGHDT, CDR2 YNNKEL (reference sequence). The CDR3 is 14 amino acids. V was pared by 4 bases and J by 6 bases, with 6 bases of the junction left unmatched.

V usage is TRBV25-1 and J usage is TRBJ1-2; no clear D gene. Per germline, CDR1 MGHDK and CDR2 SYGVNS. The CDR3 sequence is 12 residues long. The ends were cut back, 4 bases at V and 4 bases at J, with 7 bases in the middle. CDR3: CASSGNSYGYTF. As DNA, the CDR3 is TGTGCCAGCAGTGGCAACAGCTATGGCTACACCTTC.

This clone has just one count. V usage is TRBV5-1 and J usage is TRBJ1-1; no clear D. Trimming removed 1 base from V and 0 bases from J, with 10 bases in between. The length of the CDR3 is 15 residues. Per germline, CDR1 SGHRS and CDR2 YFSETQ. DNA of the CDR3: TGCGCCAGCAGCTTGCACACGCAGATGAACACTGAAGCTTTCTTT. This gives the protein CASSLHTQMNTEAFF.

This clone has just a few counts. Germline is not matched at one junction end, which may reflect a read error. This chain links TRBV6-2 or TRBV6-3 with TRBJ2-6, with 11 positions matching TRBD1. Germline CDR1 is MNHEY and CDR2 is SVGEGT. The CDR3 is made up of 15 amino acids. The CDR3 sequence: CASSYSGTGGNVLTF. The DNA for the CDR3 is TGTGCCAGCAGTTACTCCGGGACAGGGGGCAACGTCCTGACTTTC.

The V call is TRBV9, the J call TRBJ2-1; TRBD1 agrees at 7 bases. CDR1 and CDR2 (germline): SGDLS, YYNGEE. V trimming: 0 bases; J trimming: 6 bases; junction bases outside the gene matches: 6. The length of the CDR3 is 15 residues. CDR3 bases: TGTGCCAGCAGCGTAGCTACGGGACAGCTCAATGAGCAGTTCTTC. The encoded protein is CASSVATGQLNEQFF.

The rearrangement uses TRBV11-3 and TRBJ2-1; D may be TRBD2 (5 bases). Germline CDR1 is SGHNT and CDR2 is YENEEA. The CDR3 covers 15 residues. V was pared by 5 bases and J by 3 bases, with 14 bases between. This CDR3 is CASSTSRGNYNEQFF. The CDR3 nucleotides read TGTGCCAGCAGCACCTCTCGAGGGAACTACAATGAGCAGTTCTTC.

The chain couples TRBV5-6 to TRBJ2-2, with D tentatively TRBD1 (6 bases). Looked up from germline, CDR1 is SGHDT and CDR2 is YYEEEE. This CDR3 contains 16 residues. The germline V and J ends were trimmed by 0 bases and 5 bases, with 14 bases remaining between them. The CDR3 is CASSLEGQGKTGELFF. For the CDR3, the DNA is TGTGCCAGCAGCTTGGAGGGGCAGGGGAAAACCGGGGAGCTGTTTTTT.

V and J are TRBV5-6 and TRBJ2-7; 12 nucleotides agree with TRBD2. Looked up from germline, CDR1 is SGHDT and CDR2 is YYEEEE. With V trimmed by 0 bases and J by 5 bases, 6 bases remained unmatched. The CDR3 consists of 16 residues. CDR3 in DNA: TGTGCCAGCAGCTTGGTTGGACTAGCGGGGAAGCACGAGCAGTACTTC. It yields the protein CASSLVGLAGKHEQYF.

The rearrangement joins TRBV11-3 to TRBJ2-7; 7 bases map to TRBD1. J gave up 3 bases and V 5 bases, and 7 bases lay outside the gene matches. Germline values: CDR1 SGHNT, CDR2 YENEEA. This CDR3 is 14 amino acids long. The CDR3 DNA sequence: TGTGCCAGCAGCCGTCCGGGACAGCGCTACGAGCAGTACTTC. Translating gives CASSRPGQRYEQYF.

CDR3 nucleotide sequence: TGTGCTAGTGCTGAGGGACTAGGAGGCTACGAGCAGTACTTC. Translating gives CASAEGLGGYEQYF. The rearrangement joins TRBV12-5 to TRBJ2-7, with 8 bases aligning to TRBD2. The ends lost 7 bases at V and 3 bases at J; junction bases unmatched: 8. The germline V gene has CDR1 LGHNT and CDR2 FRNRAP. CDR3 length: 14 residues.

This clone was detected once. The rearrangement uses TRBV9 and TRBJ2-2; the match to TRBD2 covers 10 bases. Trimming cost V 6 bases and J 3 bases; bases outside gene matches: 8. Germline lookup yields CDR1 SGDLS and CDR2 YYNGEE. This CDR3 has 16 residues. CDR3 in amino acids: CASNRETSGYTGELFF. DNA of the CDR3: TGTGCCAGCAACCGGGAGACTAGCGGGTACACCGGGGAGCTGTTTTTT.

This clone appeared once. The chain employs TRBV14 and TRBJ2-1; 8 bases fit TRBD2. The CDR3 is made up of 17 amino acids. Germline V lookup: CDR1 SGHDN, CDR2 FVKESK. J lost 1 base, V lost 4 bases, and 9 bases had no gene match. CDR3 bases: TGTGCCAGCAGCCCCCTCTCGGGGGGGCGATCCTACAATGAGCAGTTCTTC. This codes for CASSPLSGGRSYNEQFF.

CDR3: CASSSTSGGREQFF. The DNA for the CDR3 is TGTGCCAGCAGTTCTACTAGCGGGGGGCGGGAGCAGTTCTTC. This sequence joins TRBV11-3 and TRBJ2-1; TRBD2 matches 12 bases. There are 14 residues in the CDR3. From germline, CDR1 is SGHNT and CDR2 YENEEA. After removal of 6 bases from V and 10 bases from J, the junction contained 7 bases not matched to a gene. Full variable domain (remainder filled in from reference TRBV11-3 and TRBJ2-1): EAGVVQSPRYKIIEKKQPVAFWCNPISGHNTLYWYLQNLGQGPELLIRYENEEAVDDSQLPKDRFSAERLKGVDSTLKIQPAELGDSAVYLCASSSTSGGREQFFGPGTRLTVL.

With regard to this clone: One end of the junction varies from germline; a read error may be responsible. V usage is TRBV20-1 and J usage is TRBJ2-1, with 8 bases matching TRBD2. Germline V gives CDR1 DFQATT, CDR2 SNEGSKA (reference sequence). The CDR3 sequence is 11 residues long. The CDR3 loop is CSVKAQRGFVF. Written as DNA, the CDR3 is TGCAGTGTCAAAGCCCAGCGGGGGTTCGTCTTC.

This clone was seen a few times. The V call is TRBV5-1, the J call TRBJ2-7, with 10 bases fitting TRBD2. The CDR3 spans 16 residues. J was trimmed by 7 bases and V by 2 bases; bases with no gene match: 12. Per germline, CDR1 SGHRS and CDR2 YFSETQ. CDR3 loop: CASSFLAGDPSGEQYF. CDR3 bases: TGCGCCAGCAGCTTTCTAGCGGGAGATCCCTCTGGTGAGCAGTACTTC.

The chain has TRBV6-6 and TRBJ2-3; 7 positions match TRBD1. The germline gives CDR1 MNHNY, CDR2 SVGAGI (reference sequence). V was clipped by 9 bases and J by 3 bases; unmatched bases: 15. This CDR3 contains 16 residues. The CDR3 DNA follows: TGTGCCAGTAAAATTGGACAGGCGAGGGGTACAGATACGCAGTATTTT. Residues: CASKIGQARGTDTQYF.

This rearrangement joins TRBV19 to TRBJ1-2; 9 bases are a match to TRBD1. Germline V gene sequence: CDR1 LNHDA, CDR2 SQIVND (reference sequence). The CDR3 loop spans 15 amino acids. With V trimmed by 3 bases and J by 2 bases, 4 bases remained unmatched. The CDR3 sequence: CASSIHRGRNYGYTF. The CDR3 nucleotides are TGTGCCAGTAGTATTCACAGGGGGCGCAACTATGGCTACACCTTC. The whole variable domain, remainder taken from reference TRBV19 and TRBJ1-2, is DGGITQSPKYLFRKEGQNVTLSCEQNLNHDAMYWYRQDPGQGLRLIYYSQIVNDFQKGDIAEGYSVSREKKESFPLTVTSAQKNPTAFYLCASSIHRGRNYGYTFGSGTRLTVV.

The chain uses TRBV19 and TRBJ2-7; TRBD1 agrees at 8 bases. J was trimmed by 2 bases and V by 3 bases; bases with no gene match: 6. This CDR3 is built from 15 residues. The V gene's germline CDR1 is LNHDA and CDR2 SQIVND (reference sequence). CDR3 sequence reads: CASSISGGSAYEQYF. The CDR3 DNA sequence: TGTGCCAGTAGTATTTCAGGGGGCTCGGCCTACGAGCAGTACTTC.

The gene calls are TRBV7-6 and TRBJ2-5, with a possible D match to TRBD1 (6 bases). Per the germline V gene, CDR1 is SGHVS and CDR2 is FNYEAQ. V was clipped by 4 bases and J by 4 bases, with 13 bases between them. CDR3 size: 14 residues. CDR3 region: CASSSGVGGETQYF. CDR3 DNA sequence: TGTGCCAGCAGCTCCGGGGTAGGGGGAGAGACCCAGTACTTC.